The 4 T cell receptor beta chains presented below share a single source sample, sequenced in a study of cytomegalovirus exposure and HLA in healthy donors. Only in-frame clones appear in the TCRdb table, and some are missing; sequencing was by immunoSEQ multiplex PCR. The profile shows about 190,000 clones, over 65% of them singletons. Sample: PBMCs. The receptors shown here come from a man aged 18-30 years in good health and CMV-seropositive.

This rearrangement joins TRBV5-5 to TRBJ2-7; 11 bases map to TRBD2. CDR3 size: 15 residues. Germline CDR1 is SGHKS and CDR2 is YYEKEE (reference sequence). The junction had 1 base not matched to a gene; V was cut back by 0 bases and J by 2 bases. The CDR3 DNA is TGTGCCAGCAGCTTGGATAGCGGGAGGGCCTACGAGCAGTACTTC. This codes for CASSLDSGRAYEQYF. Supplemented by reference TRBV5-5 and TRBJ2-7, the full variable domain reads DAGVTQSPTHLIKTRGQQVTLRCSPISGHKSVSWYQQVLGQGPQFIFQYYEKEERGRGNFPDRFSARQFPNYSSELNVNALLLGDSALYLCASSLDSGRAYEQYFGPGTRLTVT.

The chain joins TRBV6-1 to TRBJ2-7; 7 bases line up with TRBD1. The CDR3 consists of 15 residues. With 0 bases clipped from V and 7 bases from J, the junction kept 9 bases outside the gene matches. Per the germline V gene, CDR1 is MNHNS and CDR2 is SASEGT. The CDR3: CASSEAFTGALEQYF. The CDR3 DNA sequence: TGTGCCAGCAGTGAAGCGTTTACAGGGGCGCTTGAGCAGTACTTC.

Here the CDR3 DNA reads TGTGCCAGCAGCTCGGGACTAGCGGGAGCCAATGAGCAGTTCTTC. Translation gives CASSSGLAGANEQFF. The chain is built from TRBV7-9 and TRBJ2-1, with 14 positions matching TRBD2. CDR1 and CDR2 (germline): SEHNR, FQNEAQ (reference sequence). The CDR3 spans 15 residues. With 4 bases clipped from V and 6 bases from J, the junction kept 2 bases outside the gene matches.

This clone was counted once. The chain carries TRBV9 and TRBJ2-1, with D perhaps matching TRBD1 (5 bases). This CDR3 region has 16 residues. V lost 4 bases to trimming and J lost 0 bases, with 14 bases between them. CDR1 SGDLS and CDR2 YYNGEE come from the germline V gene. The DNA of the CDR3 is TGTGCCAGCAGCAGCCCCCTGACAGACTCCTACAATGAGCAGTTCTTC. Protein sequence: CASSSPLTDSYNEQFF. The variable domain in full, completed from reference TRBV9 and TRBJ2-1, reads DSGVTQTPKHLITATGQRVTLRCSPRSGDLSVYWYQQSLDQGLQFLIQYYNGEERAKGNILERFSAQQFPDLHSELNLSSLELGDSALYFCASSSPLTDSYNEQFFGPGTRLTVL.